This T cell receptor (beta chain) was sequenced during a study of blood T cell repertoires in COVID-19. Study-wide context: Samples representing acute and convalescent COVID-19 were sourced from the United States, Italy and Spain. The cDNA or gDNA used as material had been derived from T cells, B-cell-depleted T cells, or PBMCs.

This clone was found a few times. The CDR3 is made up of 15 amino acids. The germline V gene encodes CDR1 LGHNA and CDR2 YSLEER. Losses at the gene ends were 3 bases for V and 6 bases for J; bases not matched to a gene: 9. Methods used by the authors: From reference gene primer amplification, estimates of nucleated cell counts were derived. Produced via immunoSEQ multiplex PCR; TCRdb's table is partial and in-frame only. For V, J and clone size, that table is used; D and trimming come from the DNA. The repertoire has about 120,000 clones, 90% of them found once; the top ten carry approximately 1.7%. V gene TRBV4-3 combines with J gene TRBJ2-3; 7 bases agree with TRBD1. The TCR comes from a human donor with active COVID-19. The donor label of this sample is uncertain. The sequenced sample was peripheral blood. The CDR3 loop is CASSQDRDSSDTQYF. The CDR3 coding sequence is TGCGCCAGCAGCCAGGACCGGGACAGCTCCGATACGCAGTATTTT.